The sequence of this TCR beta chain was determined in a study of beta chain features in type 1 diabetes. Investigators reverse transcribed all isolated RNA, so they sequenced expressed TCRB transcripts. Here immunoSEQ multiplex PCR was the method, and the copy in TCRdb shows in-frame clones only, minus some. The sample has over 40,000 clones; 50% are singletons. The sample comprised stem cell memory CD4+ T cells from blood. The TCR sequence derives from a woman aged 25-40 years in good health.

The CDR3 DNA is TGCGCCAGCAGCTTGGGCTCTAGCGGTCGGGGGGAGACCCAGTACTTC. Protein sequence: CASSLGSSGRGETQYF. This chain uses TRBV5-1 with TRBJ2-5; 7 bases align to TRBD2. V dropped 0 bases and J dropped 5; count of bases not matched to a gene: 10. The germline CDR1 and CDR2 sequences are SGHRS and YFSETQ. The CDR3 spans 16 residues.